A single T cell receptor (beta chain) is shown here with its context. Its antigen is undetermined. This sample stems from a study of T cell repertoires in cytomegalovirus infection. Turning to the study itself: From public TCR beta signatures came an indication of both CMV infection and matching HLA type. Study findings and constraints: Individuals carrying CMV plus the relevant HLA were identified by cumulative frequency of public TCR beta families. HLA-C-restricted CMV clonotypes gave the most frequent clonotype in two of eight donors.

TCRdb re-called the reads through MiXCR, storing one row per CDR3 protein. The sample carries 900,000 to 950,000 distinct CDR3 sequences, 31% recorded once. Looked up from germline, CDR1 is SGHTA and CDR2 is FQGTGA. V lost 3 bases, J lost 8 bases, and 3 bases stayed unmatched. There are 12 residues in the CDR3. Material: cultured CD8+ T cells from PBMCs, obtained from culture after CMV antigen stimulation. The chain has TRBV7-3 and TRBJ1-1; 7 bases map to TRBD1. The TCR comes from a human donor in good health (CMV status not recorded). Some clones in this sample may be carry-over from other donors' samples. CDR3 loop: CASSFPGQEAFF. The CDR3 region has the DNA TGTGCCAGCAGCTTTCCGGGACAGGAAGCTTTCTTT.